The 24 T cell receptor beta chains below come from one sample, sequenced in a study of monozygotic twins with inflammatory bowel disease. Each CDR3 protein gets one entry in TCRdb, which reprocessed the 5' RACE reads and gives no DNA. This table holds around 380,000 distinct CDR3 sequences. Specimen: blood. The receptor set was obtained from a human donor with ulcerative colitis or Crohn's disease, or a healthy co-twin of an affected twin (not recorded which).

CDR3 protein: CASSFGLTGDTQYF. V and J are TRBV5-1 and TRBJ2-3; as DNA is missing, the TRBD2 call by TCRdb cannot be tested. Germline V gene sequence: CDR1 SGHRS, CDR2 YFSETQ. The CDR3 is 14 amino acids.

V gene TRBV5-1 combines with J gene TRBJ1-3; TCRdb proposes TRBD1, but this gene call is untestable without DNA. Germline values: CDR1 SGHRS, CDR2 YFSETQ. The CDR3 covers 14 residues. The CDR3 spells CASSTGTDRNTIYF.

This CDR3 is CSAIPASGWGDEQFF. The V call is TRBV20-1, the J call TRBJ2-1; TCRdb outputs TRBD2, but without DNA this stays unchecked. The CDR3 has 15 residues. Germline V gives CDR1 DFQATT, CDR2 SNEGSKA (reference sequence).

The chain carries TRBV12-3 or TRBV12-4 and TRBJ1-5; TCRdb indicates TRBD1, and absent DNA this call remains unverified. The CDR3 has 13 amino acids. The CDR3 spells CASGGQGDQPQHF.

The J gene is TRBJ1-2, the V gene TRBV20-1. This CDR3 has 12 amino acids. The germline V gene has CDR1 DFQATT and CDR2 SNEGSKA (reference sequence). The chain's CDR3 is CSASDGVIRYTF.

CDR3 in amino acids: CASSLGATRSYEQYF. The chain combines TRBV5-1 with TRBJ2-7. Germline-derived CDR1 and CDR2 are SGHRS and YFSETQ. The CDR3 contains 15 residues. The variable domain in full, completed from reference TRBV5-1 and TRBJ2-7, reads KAGVTQTPRYLIKTRGQQVTLSCSPISGHRSVSWYQQTPGQGLQFLFEYFSETQRNKGNFPGRFSGRQFSNSRSEMNVSTLELGDSALYLCASSLGATRSYEQYFGPGTRLTVT.

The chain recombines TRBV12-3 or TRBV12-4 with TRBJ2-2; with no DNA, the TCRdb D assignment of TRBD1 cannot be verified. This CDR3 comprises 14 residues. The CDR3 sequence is CASSFRGYTGELFF.

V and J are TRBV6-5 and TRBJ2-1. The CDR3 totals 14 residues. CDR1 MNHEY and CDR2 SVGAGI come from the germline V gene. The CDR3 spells CASSYRGRDNEQFF.

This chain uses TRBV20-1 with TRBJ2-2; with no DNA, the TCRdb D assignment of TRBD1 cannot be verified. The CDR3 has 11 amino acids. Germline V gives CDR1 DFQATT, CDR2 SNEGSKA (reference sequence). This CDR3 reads CSAPQFGELFF.

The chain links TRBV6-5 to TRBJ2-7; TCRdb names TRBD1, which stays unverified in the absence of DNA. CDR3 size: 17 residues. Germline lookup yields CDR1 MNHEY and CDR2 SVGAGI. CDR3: CASSYGMGPTGAYEQYF.

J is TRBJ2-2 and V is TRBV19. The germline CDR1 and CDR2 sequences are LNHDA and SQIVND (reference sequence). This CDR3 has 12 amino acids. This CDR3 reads CASSIEIGELFF.

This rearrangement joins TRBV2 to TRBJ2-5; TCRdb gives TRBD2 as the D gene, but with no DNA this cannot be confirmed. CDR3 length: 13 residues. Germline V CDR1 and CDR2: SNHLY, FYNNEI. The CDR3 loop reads CASKGEDESTQYF.

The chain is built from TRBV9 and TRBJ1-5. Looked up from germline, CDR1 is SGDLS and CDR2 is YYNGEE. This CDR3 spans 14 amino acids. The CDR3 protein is CASSVDGRDQPQHF.

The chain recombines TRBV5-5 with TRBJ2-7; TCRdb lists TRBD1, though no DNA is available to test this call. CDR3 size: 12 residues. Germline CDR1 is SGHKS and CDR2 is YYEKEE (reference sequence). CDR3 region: CASSWGQGGQYF.

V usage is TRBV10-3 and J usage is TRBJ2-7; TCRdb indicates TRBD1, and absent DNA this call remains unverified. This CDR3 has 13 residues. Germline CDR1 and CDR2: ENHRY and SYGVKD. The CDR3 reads CAITGDGYYEQYF.

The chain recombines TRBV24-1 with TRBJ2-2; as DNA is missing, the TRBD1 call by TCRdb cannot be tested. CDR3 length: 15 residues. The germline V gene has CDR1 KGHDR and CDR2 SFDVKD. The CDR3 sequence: CATSDRDRTTGELFF.

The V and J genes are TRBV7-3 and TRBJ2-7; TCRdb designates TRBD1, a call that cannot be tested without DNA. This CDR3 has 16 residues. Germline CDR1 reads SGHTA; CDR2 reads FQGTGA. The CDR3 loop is CASSLDATGLKDEQYF.

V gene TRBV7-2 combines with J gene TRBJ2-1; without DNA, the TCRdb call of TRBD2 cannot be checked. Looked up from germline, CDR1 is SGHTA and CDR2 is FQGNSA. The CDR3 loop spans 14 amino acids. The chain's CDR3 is CASSSGLAYNEQFF.

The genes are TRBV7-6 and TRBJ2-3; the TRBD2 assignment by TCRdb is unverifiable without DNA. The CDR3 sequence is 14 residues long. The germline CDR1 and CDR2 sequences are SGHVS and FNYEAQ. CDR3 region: CASSQRLVGDTQYF.

The CDR3 reads CATSRDQGQGAPGELFF. The gene calls are TRBV15 and TRBJ2-2; TCRdb's D call of TRBD1 is untestable without DNA. CDR1 and CDR2 from the germline V gene are LNHNV and YYDKDF (reference sequence). The CDR3 spans 17 residues. Combining the CDR3 with reference TRBV15 and TRBJ2-2 gives the whole variable domain DAMVIQNPRYQVTQFGKPVTLSCSQTLNHNVMYWYQQKSSQAPKLLFHYYDKDFNNEADTPDNFQSRRPNTSFCFLDIRSPGLGDTAMYLCATSRDQGQGAPGELFFGEGSRLTVL.

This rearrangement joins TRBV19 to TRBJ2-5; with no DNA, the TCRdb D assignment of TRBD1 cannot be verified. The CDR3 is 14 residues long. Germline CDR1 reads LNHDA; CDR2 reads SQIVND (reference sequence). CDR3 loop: CASSMGVTGETQYF.

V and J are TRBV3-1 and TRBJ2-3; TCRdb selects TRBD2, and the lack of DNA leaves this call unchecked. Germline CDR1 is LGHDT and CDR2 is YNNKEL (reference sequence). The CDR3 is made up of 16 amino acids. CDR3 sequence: CASSRLAGGGGDTQYF.

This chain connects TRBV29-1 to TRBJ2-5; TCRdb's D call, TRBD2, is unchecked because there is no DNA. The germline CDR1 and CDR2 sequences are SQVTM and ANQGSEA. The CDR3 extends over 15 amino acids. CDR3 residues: CSVRPRLAVLETQYF.

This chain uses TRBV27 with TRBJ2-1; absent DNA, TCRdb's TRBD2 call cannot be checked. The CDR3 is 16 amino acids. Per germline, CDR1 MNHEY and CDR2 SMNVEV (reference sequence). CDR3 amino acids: CASSSYSGRSMDEQFF.